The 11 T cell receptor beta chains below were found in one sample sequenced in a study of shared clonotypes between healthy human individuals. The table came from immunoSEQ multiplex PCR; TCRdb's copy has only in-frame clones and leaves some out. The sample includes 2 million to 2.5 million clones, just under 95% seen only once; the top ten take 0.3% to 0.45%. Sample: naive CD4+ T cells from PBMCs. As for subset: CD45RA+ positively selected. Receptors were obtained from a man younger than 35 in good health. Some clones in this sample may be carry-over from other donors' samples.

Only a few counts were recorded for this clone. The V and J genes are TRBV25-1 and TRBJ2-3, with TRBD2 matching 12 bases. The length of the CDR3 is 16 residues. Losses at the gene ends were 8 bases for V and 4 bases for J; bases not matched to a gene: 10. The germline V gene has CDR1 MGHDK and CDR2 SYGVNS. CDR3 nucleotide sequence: TGTGCCAGCTCTTATACTAGCGGGAGGTGGTCAGATACGCAGTATTTT. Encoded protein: CASSYTSGRWSDTQYF. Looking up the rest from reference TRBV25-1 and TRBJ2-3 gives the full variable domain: EADIYQTPRYLVIGTGKKITLECSQTMGHDKMYWYQQDPGMELHLIHYSYGVNSTEKGDLSSESTVSRIRTEHFPLTLESARPSHTSQYLCASSYTSGRWSDTQYFGPGTRLTVL.

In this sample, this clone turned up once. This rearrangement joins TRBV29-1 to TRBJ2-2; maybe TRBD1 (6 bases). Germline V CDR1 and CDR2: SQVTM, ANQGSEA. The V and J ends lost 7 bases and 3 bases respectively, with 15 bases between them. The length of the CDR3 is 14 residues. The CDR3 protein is CSARGRDHTGELFF. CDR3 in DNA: TGCAGCGCCAGGGGACGGGATCACACCGGGGAGCTGTTTTTT.

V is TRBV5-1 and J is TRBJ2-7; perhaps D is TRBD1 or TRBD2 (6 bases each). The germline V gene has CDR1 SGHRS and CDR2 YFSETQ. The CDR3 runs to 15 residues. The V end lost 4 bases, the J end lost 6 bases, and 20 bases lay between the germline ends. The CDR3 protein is CASSPDRREVGEQYF. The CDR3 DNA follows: TGCGCCAGCAGCCCAGACAGGCGGGAAGTCGGCGAGCAGTACTTC.

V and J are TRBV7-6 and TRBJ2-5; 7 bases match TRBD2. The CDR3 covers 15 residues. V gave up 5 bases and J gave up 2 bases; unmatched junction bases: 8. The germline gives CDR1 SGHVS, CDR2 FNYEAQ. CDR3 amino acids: CASSPGRAGQETQYF. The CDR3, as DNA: TGTGCCAGCAGCCCCGGGAGAGCGGGACAAGAGACCCAGTACTTC.

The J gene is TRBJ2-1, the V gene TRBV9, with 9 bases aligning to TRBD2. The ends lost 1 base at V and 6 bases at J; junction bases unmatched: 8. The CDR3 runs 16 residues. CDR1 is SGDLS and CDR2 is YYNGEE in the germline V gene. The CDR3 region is CASSVSIAGAGNEQFF. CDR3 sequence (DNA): TGTGCCAGCAGCGTAAGCATAGCGGGAGCGGGCAATGAGCAGTTCTTC.

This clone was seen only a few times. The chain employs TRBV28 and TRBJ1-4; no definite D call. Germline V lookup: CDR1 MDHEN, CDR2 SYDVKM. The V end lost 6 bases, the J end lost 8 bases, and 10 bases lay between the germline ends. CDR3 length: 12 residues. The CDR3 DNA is TGTGCCAGCAGCCAATTGCAAGAAAAACTGTTTTTT. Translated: CASSQLQEKLFF.

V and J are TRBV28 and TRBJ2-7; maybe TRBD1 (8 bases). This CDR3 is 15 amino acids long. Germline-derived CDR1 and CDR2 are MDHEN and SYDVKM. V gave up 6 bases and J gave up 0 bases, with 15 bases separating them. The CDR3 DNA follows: TGTGCCAGCAGACCACAGGGGGGGGGCTCCTACGAGCAGTACTTC. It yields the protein CASRPQGGGSYEQYF. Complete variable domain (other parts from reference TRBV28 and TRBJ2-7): DVKVTQSSRYLVKRTGEKVFLECVQDMDHENMFWYRQDPGLGLRLIYFSYDVKMKEKGDIPEGYSVSREKKERFSLILESASTNQTSMYLCASRPQGGGSYEQYFGPGTRLTVT.

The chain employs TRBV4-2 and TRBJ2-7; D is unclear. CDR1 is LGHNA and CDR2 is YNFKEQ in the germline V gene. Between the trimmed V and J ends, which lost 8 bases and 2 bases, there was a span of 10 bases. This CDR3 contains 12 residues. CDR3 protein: CASGLTAYEQYF. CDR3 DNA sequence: TGTGCCAGCGGTCTTACCGCCTACGAGCAGTACTTC.

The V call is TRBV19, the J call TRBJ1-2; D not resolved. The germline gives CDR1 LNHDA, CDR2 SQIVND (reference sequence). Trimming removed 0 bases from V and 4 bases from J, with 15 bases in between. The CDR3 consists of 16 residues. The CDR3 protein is CASSIDGRATSYGYTF. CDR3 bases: TGTGCCAGTAGTATAGACGGGCGCGCTACCTCCTATGGCTACACCTTC.

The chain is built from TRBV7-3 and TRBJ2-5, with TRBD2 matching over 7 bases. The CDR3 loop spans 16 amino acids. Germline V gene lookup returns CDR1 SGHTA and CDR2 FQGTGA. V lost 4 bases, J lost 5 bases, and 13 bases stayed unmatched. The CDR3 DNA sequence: TGTGCCAGCAGCTCGGGCGGGCCGAGCGGGGTGGAGACCCAGTACTTC. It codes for CASSSGGPSGVETQYF. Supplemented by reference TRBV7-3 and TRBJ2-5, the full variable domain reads GAGVSQTPSNKVTEKGKYVELRCDPISGHTALYWYRQSLGQGPEFLIYFQGTGAADDSGLPNDRFFAVRPEGSVSTLKIQRTERGDSAVYLCASSSGGPSGVETQYFGPGTRLLVL.

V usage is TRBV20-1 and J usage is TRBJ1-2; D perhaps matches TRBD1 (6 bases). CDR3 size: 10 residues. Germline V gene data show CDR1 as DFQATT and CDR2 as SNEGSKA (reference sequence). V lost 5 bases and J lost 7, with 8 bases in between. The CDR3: CSAGGPGYTF. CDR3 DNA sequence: TGCAGTGCTGGGGGCCCTGGCTACACCTTC.